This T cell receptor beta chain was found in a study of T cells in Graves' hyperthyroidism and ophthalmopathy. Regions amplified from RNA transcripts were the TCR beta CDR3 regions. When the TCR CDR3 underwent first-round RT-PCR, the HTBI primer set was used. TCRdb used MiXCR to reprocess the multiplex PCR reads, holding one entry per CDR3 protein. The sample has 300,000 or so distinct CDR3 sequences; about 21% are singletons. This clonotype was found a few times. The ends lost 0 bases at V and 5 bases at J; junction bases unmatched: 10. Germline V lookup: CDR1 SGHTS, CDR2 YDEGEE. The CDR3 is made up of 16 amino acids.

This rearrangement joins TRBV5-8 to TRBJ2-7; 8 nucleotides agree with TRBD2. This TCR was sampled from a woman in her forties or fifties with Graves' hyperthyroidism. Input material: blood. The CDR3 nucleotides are TGTGCCAGCAGCTTGGCCCCCCGGACTAGCACGAACGAGCAGTACTTC. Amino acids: CASSLAPRTSTNEQYF.